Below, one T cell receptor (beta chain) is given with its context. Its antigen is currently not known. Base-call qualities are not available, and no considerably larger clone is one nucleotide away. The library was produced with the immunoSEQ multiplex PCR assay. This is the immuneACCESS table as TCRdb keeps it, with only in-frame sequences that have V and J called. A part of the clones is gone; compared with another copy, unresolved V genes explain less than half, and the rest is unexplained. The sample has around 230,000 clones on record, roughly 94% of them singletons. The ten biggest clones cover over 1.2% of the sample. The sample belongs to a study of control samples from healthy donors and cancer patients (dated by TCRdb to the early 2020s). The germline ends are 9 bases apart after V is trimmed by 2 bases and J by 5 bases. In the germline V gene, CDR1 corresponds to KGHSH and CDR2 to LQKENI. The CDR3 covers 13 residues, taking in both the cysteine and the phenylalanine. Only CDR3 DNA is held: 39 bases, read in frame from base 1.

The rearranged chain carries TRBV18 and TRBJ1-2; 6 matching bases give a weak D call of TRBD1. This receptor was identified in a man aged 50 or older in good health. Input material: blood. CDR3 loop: CASSPGGPYGYTF. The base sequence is TGTGCCAGCTCACCAGGGGGGCCGTATGGCTACACCTTC.